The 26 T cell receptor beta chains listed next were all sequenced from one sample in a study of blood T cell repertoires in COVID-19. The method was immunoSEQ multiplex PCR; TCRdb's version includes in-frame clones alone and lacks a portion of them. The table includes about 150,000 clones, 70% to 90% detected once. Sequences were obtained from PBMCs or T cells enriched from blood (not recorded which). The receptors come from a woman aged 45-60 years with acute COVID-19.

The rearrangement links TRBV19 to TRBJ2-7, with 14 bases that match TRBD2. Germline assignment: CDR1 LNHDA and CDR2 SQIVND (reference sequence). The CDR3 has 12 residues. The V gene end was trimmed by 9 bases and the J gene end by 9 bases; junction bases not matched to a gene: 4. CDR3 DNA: TGTGCCAGCGGGACTAGCGGGGGCACGCAGTACTTC. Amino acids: CASGTSGGTQYF. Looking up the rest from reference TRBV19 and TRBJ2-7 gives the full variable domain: DGGITQSPKYLFRKEGQNVTLSCEQNLNHDAMYWYRQDPGQGLRLIYYSQIVNDFQKGDIAEGYSVSREKKESFPLTVTSAQKNPTAFYLCASGTSGGTQYFGPGTRLTVT.

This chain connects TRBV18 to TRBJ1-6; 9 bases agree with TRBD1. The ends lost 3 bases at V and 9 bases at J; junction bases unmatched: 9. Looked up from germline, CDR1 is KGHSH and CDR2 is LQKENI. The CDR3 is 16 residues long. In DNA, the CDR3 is TGTGCCAGCTCACCCCCCGGGACAGGGCAAGGTTCACCCCTCCACTTT. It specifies CASSPPGTGQGSPLHF.

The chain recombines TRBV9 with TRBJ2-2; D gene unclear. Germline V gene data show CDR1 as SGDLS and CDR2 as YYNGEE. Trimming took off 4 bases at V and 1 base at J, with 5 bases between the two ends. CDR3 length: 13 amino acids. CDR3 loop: CASSPRNTGELFF. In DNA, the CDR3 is TGTGCCAGCAGCCCCAGGAACACCGGGGAGCTGTTTTTT.

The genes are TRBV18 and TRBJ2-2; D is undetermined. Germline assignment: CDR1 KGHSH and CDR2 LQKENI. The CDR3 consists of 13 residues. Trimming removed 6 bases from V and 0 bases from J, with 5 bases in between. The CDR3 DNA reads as TGTGCCAGCTCTTCAGCGAACACCGGGGAGCTGTTTTTT. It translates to CASSSANTGELFF.

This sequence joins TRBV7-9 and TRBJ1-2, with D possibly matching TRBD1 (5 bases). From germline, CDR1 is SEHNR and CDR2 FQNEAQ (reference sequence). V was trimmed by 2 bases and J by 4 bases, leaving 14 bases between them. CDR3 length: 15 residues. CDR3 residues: CASSLIGIQGYGYTF. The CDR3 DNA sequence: TGTGCCAGCAGCTTAATTGGAATCCAGGGCTATGGCTACACCTTC.

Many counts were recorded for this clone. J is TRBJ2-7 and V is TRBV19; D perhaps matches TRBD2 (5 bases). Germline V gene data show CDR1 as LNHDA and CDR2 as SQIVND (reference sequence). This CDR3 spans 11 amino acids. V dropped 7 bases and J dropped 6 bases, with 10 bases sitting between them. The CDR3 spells CASTSYGEQYF. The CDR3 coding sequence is TGTGCCAGTACTAGCTACGGCGAGCAGTACTTC.

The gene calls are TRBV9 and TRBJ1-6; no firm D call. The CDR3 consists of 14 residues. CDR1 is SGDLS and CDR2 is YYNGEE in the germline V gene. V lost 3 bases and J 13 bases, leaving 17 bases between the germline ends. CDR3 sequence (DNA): TGTGCCAGCAGCGCGGAGGGCCTTAAAGTCCCCCTCCACTTT. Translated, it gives CASSAEGLKVPLHF.

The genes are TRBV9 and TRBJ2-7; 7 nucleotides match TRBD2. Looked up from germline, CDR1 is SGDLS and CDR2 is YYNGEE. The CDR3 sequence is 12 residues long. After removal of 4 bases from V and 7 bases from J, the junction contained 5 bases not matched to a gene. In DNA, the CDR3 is TGTGCCAGCAGCCCCCCCGGGGGGGAGCAGTACTTC. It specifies CASSPPGGEQYF.

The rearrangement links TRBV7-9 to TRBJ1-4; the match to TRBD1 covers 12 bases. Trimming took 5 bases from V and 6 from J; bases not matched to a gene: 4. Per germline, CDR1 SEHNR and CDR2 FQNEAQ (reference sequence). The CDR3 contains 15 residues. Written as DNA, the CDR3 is TGTGCCAGCAGCGCGGGGACAGGGGGCGATGAAAAACTGTTTTTT. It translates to CASSAGTGGDEKLFF.

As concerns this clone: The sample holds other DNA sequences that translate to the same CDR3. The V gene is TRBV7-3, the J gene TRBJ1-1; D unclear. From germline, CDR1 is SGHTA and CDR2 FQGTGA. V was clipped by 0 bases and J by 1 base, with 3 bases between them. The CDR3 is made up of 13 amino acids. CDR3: CASSLTGNTEAFF. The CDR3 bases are TGTGCCAGCAGCTTAACCGGGAACACTGAAGCTTTCTTT.

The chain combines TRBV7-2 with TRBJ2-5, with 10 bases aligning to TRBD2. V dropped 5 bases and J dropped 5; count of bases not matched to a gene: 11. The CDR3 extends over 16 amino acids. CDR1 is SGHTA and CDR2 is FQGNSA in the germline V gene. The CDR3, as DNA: TGTGCCAGCAGCCCGGCTTCCCTAGCGGGAGCCGAGACCCAGTACTTC. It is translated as CASSPASLAGAETQYF.

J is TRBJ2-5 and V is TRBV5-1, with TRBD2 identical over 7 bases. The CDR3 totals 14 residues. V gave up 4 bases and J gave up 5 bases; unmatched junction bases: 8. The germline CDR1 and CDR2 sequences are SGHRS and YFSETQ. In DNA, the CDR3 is TGCGCCAGCAGCCAAACTAGCGTTATGGAGACCCAGTACTTC. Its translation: CASSQTSVMETQYF.

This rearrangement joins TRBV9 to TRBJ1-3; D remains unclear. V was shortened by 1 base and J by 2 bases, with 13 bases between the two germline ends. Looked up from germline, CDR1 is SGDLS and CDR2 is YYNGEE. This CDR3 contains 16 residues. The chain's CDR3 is CASSVSVGETGNTIYF. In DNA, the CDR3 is TGTGCCAGCAGCGTATCAGTAGGAGAGACTGGAAACACCATATATTTT.

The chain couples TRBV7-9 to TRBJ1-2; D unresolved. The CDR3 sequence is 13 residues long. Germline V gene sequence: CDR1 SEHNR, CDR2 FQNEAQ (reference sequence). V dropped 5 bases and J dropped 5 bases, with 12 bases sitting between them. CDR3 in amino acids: CASSLNTGYGYTF. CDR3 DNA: TGTGCCAGCAGCCTCAACACCGGGTATGGCTACACCTTC.

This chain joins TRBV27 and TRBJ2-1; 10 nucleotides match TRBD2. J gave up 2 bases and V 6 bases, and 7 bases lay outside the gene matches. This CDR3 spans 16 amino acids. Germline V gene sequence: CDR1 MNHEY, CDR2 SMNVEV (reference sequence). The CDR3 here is CASSGLTSGPYNEQFF. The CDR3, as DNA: TGTGCCAGCAGCGGGCTGACTAGCGGGCCCTACAATGAGCAGTTCTTC.

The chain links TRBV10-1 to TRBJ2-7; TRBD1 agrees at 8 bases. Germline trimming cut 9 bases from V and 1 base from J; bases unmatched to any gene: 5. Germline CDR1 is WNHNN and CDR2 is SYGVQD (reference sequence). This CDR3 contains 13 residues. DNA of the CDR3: TGCGCCAGAAACCGGGACAGGTCCTACGAGCAGTACTTC. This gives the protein CARNRDRSYEQYF.

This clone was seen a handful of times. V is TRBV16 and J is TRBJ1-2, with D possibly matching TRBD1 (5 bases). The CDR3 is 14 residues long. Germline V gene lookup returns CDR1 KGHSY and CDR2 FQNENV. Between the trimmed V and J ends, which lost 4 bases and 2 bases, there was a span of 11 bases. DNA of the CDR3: TGTGCCAGCAGCCCCAAGCGGGACAACTATGGCTACACCTTC. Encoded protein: CASSPKRDNYGYTF.

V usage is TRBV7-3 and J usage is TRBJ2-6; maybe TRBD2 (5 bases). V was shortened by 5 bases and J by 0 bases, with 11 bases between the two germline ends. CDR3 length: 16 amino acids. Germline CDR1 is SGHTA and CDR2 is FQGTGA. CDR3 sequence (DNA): TGTGCCAGCAGCCGGGATGATCTCTCTGGGGCCAACGTCCTGACTTTC. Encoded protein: CASSRDDLSGANVLTF.

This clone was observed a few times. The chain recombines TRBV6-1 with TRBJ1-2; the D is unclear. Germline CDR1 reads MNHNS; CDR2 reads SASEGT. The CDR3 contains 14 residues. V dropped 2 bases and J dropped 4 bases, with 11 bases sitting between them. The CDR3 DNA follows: TGTGCCAGCAGTGAACGGGAGGGCGGCTATGGCTACACCTTC. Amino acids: CASSEREGGYGYTF.

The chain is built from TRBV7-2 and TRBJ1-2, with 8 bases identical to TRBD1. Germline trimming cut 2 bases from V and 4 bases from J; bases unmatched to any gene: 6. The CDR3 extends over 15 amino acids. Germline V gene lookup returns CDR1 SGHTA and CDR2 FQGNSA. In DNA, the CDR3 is TGTGCCAGCAGCTTAAACACGGACAGGGTCTATGGCTACACCTTC. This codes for CASSLNTDRVYGYTF. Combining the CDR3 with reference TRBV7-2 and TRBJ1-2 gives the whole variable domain GAGVSQSPSNKVTEKGKDVELRCDPISGHTALYWYRQSLGQGLEFLIYFQGNSAPDKSGLPSDRFSAERTGGSVSTLTIQRTQQEDSAVYLCASSLNTDRVYGYTFGSGTRLTVV.

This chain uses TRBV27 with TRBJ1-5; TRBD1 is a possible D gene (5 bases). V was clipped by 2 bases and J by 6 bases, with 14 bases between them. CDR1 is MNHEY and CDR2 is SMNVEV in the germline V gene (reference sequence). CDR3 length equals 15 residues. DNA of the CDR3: TGTGCCAGCAGTTTACAGGGATGGGGTAGTCAGCCCCAGCATTTT. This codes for CASSLQGWGSQPQHF.

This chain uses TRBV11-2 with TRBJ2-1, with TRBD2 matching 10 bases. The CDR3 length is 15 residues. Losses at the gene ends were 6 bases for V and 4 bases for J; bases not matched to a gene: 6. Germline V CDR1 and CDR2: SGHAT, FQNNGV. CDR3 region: CASRQLAGNYNEQFF. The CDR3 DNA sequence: TGTGCCAGCAGACAACTAGCGGGGAATTACAATGAGCAGTTCTTC.

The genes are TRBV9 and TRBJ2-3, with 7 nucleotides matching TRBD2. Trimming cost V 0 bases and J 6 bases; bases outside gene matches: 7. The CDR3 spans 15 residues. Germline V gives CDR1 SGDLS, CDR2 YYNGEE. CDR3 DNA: TGTGCCAGCAGCGTAGCGGGAGGTCCCTGGGATACGCAGTATTTT. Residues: CASSVAGGPWDTQYF.

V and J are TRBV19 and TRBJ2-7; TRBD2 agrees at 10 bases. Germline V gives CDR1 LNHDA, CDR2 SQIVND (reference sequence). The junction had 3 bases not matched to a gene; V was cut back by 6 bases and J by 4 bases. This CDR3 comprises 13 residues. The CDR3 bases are TGTGCCAGTAGCCCAGCGGGAGGGTACGAGCAGTACTTC. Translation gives CASSPAGGYEQYF.

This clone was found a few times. CDR3 nucleotide sequence: TGTGCCAGCAGCCAAGCTAAGGCAGGGCCCAACTATGGCTACACCTTC. Amino acid sequence: CASSQAKAGPNYGYTF. The chain employs TRBV4-2 and TRBJ1-2, with D possibly matching TRBD1 (5 bases). The CDR3 contains 16 residues. The germline CDR1 and CDR2 sequences are LGHNA and YNFKEQ. Trimming shortened V by 1 base and J by 2 bases, and 14 bases separated the two germline ends.

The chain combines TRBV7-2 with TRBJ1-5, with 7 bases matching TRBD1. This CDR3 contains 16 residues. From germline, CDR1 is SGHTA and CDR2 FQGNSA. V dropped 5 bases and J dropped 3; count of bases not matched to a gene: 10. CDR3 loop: CASSPPTGKANQPQHF. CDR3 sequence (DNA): TGTGCCAGCAGCCCCCCGACAGGGAAAGCCAATCAGCCCCAGCATTTT.